This T cell receptor beta chain emerged from a study of shared clonotypes between healthy human individuals. Overall study results and limits: Inspection by rarefaction showed sorted-subset sequencing to be incomplete despite large depth. Generally, naive subsets (rather than memory subsets) showed larger estimated richness.

The protocol was immunoSEQ multiplex PCR, while the TCRdb copy is restricted to in-frame clones and leaves out a portion. The sample includes over a million clones, about 96% of them seen just once. This clone was recorded a few times. As yet, its antigen is unknown. The clonotype was recovered from a man between 25 and 39 years old in good health. The sequencing input was naive CD4+ T cells sorted from blood. Subset defined: CD45RA+ positively selected.

CDR3 in amino acids: CASSLLDTTLHEQYF. Written as DNA, the CDR3 is TGCGCCAGCAGCCTCCTGGACACGACTCTCCACGAGCAGTACTTC. This chain uses TRBV5-1 with TRBJ2-7; D perhaps matches TRBD1 (5 bases). The length of the CDR3 is 15 residues. V gave up 4 bases and J gave up 5 bases, with 19 bases separating them. Germline CDR1 reads SGHRS; CDR2 reads YFSETQ.